These 17 T cell receptor beta chains share one sample of origin, sequenced in a study of early T cells in non-severe SARS-CoV-2 infection. TCRdb reanalysed the 5' RACE reads using MiXCR and keeps one entry per CDR3 protein. This table has 86,000 or so distinct CDR3 sequences, about an eighth appearing once. Sequenced input: whole blood. The receptors were gathered from an adult who was a healthcare worker with PCR-confirmed SARS-CoV-2 infection or an uninfected control (not recorded which).

This clonotype was seen only a few times. The chain is built from TRBV30 and TRBJ2-7; tentatively, D is TRBD2 (5 bases). Germline V gene sequence: CDR1 GTSNPN, CDR2 SVGIG (reference sequence). This CDR3 has 15 residues. The V and J ends lost 5 bases and 2 bases respectively, with 19 bases between them. The CDR3: CAWGRGPALTYEQYF. CDR3 in DNA: TGTGCCTGGGGCCGCGGGCCGGCCTTAACCTACGAGCAGTACTTC.

This clonotype was detected many times. This sequence joins TRBV6-2 or TRBV6-3 and TRBJ2-1; D is uncertain. CDR1 is MNHEY, CDR2 SVGEGT, per germline. V lost 4 bases and J 0 bases, leaving 10 bases between the germline ends. The CDR3 contains 15 residues. The CDR3 reads CASSLERSSYNEQFF. DNA of the CDR3: TGTGCCAGCAGTTTGGAGCGAAGCTCCTACAATGAGCAGTTCTTC.

This clonotype has a handful of counts. This CDR3 is CASILDRVGTGELFF. In nucleotides, the CDR3 is TGTGCCAGCATCTTGGACAGGGTTGGCACCGGGGAGCTGTTTTTT. The chain couples TRBV12-3 or TRBV12-4 to TRBJ2-2; TRBD1 matches at 8 bases. This CDR3 comprises 15 residues. Trimming cost V 7 bases and J 4 bases; bases outside gene matches: 8.

The CDR3 DNA sequence: TGCAGCGTTGAAGATCTGGGCCAGTCGAACACTGAAGCTTTCTTT. Its translation is CSVEDLGQSNTEAFF. The chain recombines TRBV29-1 with TRBJ1-1; D is uncertain. V shed 0 bases and J shed 1 base, with 12 bases lying between them. Per the germline V gene, CDR1 is SQVTM and CDR2 is ANQGSEA. The CDR3 contains 15 residues.

This clonotype was counted at least ten times. The V and J genes are TRBV12-3 or TRBV12-4 and TRBJ1-1; weak D call: TRBD1 (5 bases). The CDR3 loop spans 14 amino acids. Trimming shortened V by 8 bases and J by 7 bases, and 20 bases separated the two germline ends. CDR3 in DNA: TGTGCCAGCCCCCCGGGGCAGGGACGGGATGAAGCTTTCTTT. It specifies CASPPGQGRDEAFF.

This clonotype was counted many times. The rearrangement uses TRBV3-1 and TRBJ2-1; no firm D call. The CDR3 spans 11 residues. Trimming took off 2 bases at V and 6 bases at J, with 2 bases between the two ends. Germline lookup yields CDR1 LGHDT and CDR2 YNNKEL (reference sequence). CDR3 bases: TGTGCCAGCAGCCAAACCAATGAGCAGTTCTTC. Amino acids: CASSQTNEQFF.

V usage is TRBV6-1 and J usage is TRBJ1-5, with D possibly matching TRBD1 (6 bases). The CDR3 loop spans 16 amino acids. The germline V gene encodes CDR1 MNHNS and CDR2 SASEGT. Trimming took off 4 bases at V and 4 bases at J, with 17 bases between the two ends. The CDR3 is CASSARLDRPNQPQHF. The CDR3 bases are TGTGCCAGCAGTGCCCGCCTTGACAGGCCGAATCAGCCCCAGCATTTT.

The chain carries TRBV7-9 and TRBJ2-7; 9 bases line up with TRBD1. Germline values: CDR1 SEHNR, CDR2 FQNEAQ (reference sequence). With V trimmed by 0 bases and J by 4 bases, 7 bases remained unmatched. The CDR3 extends over 16 amino acids. DNA for the CDR3: TGTGCCAGCAGCTTAGCGAGGAGGGACAGGGTGTACGAGCAGTACTTC. It is translated as CASSLARRDRVYEQYF.

The table lists this clonotype with a few counts. This chain links TRBV7-9 with TRBJ1-3; D call uncertain. V shed 10 bases and J shed 1 base, with 14 bases lying between them. Per the germline V gene, CDR1 is SEHNR and CDR2 is FQNEAQ (reference sequence). The CDR3 extends over 14 amino acids. CDR3 sequence: CATHRAGSGNTIYF. CDR3 DNA: TGTGCCACCCATAGAGCGGGGTCTGGAAACACCATATATTTT.

This clonotype was picked up many times. The chain employs TRBV15 and TRBJ2-5; a weak D match, TRBD2 (5 bases). Germline V gene data show CDR1 as LNHNV and CDR2 as YYDKDF (reference sequence). The ends were cut back, 0 bases at V and 3 bases at J, with 17 bases in the middle. The CDR3 extends over 17 amino acids. The chain's CDR3 is CATSRDLVSVGEETQYF. The CDR3 bases are TGTGCCACCAGCAGAGATTTGGTGAGCGTGGGAGAAGAGACCCAGTACTTC.

The chain is built from TRBV11-2 and TRBJ2-5; D is unclear. CDR1 SGHAT and CDR2 FQNNGV come from the germline V gene. The CDR3 consists of 14 residues. Deletions cut 5 bases from V and 3 bases from J, with 13 bases between. CDR3: CASSPRWAKETQYF. CDR3 DNA: TGTGCCAGCAGCCCCCGGTGGGCCAAAGAGACCCAGTACTTC. Full variable domain (remainder filled in from reference TRBV11-2 and TRBJ2-5): EAGVAQSPRYKIIEKRQSVAFWCNPISGHATLYWYQQILGQGPKLLIQFQNNGVVDDSQLPKDRFSAERLKGVDSTLKIQPAKLEDSAVYLCASSPRWAKETQYFGPGTRLLVL.

The table lists this clonotype with many counts. The chain employs TRBV6-1 and TRBJ2-4, with D perhaps matching TRBD1 (5 bases). The ends were cut back, 6 bases at V and 0 bases at J, with 18 bases in the middle. From germline, CDR1 is MNHNS and CDR2 SASEGT. The CDR3 has 17 amino acids. In nucleotides, the CDR3 is TGTGCCAGCAGCGCTAAGGGGCAGTTACTAGCCAAAAACATTCAGTACTTC. Protein product: CASSAKGQLLAKNIQYF.

V usage is TRBV6-1 and J usage is TRBJ2-1, with 8 positions matching TRBD2. CDR1 and CDR2 from the germline V gene are MNHNS and SASEGT. The CDR3 is 14 residues long. The junction had 8 bases not matched to a gene; V was cut back by 4 bases and J by 9 bases. The CDR3 protein is CASSAPGLEIEQFF. The CDR3 DNA reads TGTGCCAGCAGTGCCCCGGGACTAGAAATTGAGCAGTTCTTC.

This clonotype has at least ten counts. The rearrangement links TRBV12-3 or TRBV12-4 to TRBJ2-4, with D tentatively TRBD1 or TRBD2 (5 bases each). V lost 3 bases and J lost 7, with 13 bases in between. The CDR3 is 14 amino acids. The chain's CDR3 is CASSFVGAGNIQYF. The CDR3 region has the DNA TGTGCCAGCAGTTTCGTCGGGGCAGGGAACATTCAGTACTTC.

Ten or more counts support this clonotype. V and J are TRBV9 and TRBJ2-2; TRBD2 agrees at 7 bases. The CDR3 runs 16 residues. After removal of 0 bases from V and 4 bases from J, the junction contained 6 bases not matched to a gene. Germline V gene sequence: CDR1 SGDLS, CDR2 YYNGEE. CDR3 region: CASSVGPGRGTGELFF. CDR3 nucleotides: TGTGCCAGCAGCGTAGGCCCGGGGAGGGGCACCGGGGAGCTGTTTTTT. Full variable domain (missing parts from reference TRBV9 and TRBJ2-2): DSGVTQTPKHLITATGQRVTLRCSPRSGDLSVYWYQQSLDQGLQFLIQYYNGEERAKGNILERFSAQQFPDLHSELNLSSLELGDSALYFCASSVGPGRGTGELFFGEGSRLTVL.

This clonotype has more than one count but fewer than ten. This chain connects TRBV5-1 to TRBJ2-7; D uncertain. V lost 2 bases to trimming and J lost 0 bases, with 9 bases between them. Per germline, CDR1 SGHRS and CDR2 YFSETQ. The CDR3 covers 14 residues. This CDR3 reads CASSFGSPSYEQYF. The CDR3 nucleotides read TGCGCCAGCAGCTTTGGCAGCCCCTCCTACGAGCAGTACTTC.

The chain is built from TRBV7-2 and TRBJ1-1, with D perhaps matching TRBD1 (6 bases). The ends were cut back, 2 bases at V and 4 bases at J, with 20 bases in the middle. CDR3 length equals 17 residues. Germline V lookup: CDR1 SGHTA, CDR2 FQGNSA. CDR3 protein: CASSLTGHPRSGTEAFF. The CDR3 region has the DNA TGTGCCAGCAGCTTAACGGGACACCCCCGGAGCGGCACTGAAGCTTTCTTT.